This TCR beta chain was identified in a study of T cells after somatic rescue of genetic block. Sequenced by immunoSEQ multiplex PCR; TCRdb stores in-frame clones only, minus some. Of about 10,000 clones listed, 74% are singletons. With 1 base clipped from V and 4 bases from J, the junction kept 11 bases outside the gene matches. The germline V gene has CDR1 SGHKS and CDR2 YYEKEE (reference sequence). CDR3 length equals 18 residues. A few counts support this clone. The sequenced material came from peripheral blood mononuclear cells (PBMCs). J is TRBJ1-2 and V is TRBV5-5; 12 positions match TRBD1. The TCR was taken from a boy aged 10-17 years. The CDR3 nucleotides read TGTGCCAGCAGCTTGAAGCCGGGACAGGGGGCCGGAACCTATGGCTACACCTTC. This gives the protein CASSLKPGQGAGTYGYTF.